Presented here are 10 T cell receptor beta chains from one specimen sequenced in a study of T-cell memory formation after mild COVID-19. TCRdb redid the calling of the 5' RACE reads with MiXCR, one entry per CDR3 protein. The sample yields about 240,000 distinct CDR3 sequences, over 8.5% seen once. The sequencing input was PBMCs or a T cell subset sorted from them (not recorded which). Receptors originate from a man between 18 and 29 years old who had mild COVID-19 (a few samples of this study predate the infection). Cell type and time point are not known.

This clonotype was counted a few times. The chain uses TRBV7-2 and TRBJ2-7, with a weak D call TRBD1 (5 bases). Per germline, CDR1 SGHTA and CDR2 FQGNSA. This CDR3 has 15 amino acids. The V end was cut by 1 base, the J end by 2 bases, with 12 bases between. CDR3 nucleotide sequence: TGTGCCAGCAGCTTAGATATGGCAGGGACCTACGAGCAGTACGTC. It is translated as CASSLDMAGTYEQYV.

This chain uses TRBV5-1 with TRBJ1-4; no clear D. V was pared by 0 bases and J by 0 bases, with 3 bases between. Germline V gene data show CDR1 as SGHRS and CDR2 as YFSETQ. The CDR3 is 14 amino acids. The CDR3 reads CASSLGTTNEKLFF. Written as DNA, the CDR3 is TGCGCCAGCAGCTTGGGGACAACTAATGAAAAACTGTTTTTT.

The CDR3 loop reads CSARVSGYEQYF. The CDR3 nucleotides read TGCAGTGCTAGAGTAAGTGGATACGAGCAGTACTTC. The gene calls are TRBV20-1 and TRBJ2-7; no clear D. CDR1 and CDR2 (germline): DFQATT, SNEGSKA (reference sequence). The ends were cut back, 1 base at V and 4 bases at J, with 8 bases in the middle. The CDR3 runs to 12 residues.

This clonotype has just a few counts. The CDR3 loop is CATSDSGGADEQFF. The DNA of the CDR3 is TGTGCCACCAGTGACAGCGGGGGGGCAGATGAGCAGTTCTTC. The chain couples TRBV24-1 to TRBJ2-1; 10 bases fit TRBD2. The CDR3 runs 14 residues. J lost 8 bases, V lost 4 bases, and 4 bases had no gene match. Germline values: CDR1 KGHDR, CDR2 SFDVKD.

This clonotype was observed a few times. The chain is built from TRBV6-2 or TRBV6-3 and TRBJ2-2; TRBD2 agrees at 9 bases. CDR1 and CDR2 (germline): MNHEY, SVGEGT. The CDR3 runs to 17 residues. V shed 0 bases and J 3 bases; nucleotides not matched to a gene: 5. The CDR3 DNA sequence: TGTGCCAGCAGTTACTCCCTAGCGGGGCCCTACACCGGGGAGCTGTTTTTT. Its protein is CASSYSLAGPYTGELFF.

V usage is TRBV18 and J usage is TRBJ2-1; TRBD2 aligns across 8 bases. V gave up 1 base and J gave up 10 bases; unmatched junction bases: 6. From germline, CDR1 is KGHSH and CDR2 LQKENI. This CDR3 region has 14 residues. This CDR3 reads CASSPRTGGQEQFF. The CDR3 coding sequence is TGTGCCAGCTCACCACGAACGGGGGGGCAAGAGCAGTTCTTC.

Only a few counts were recorded for this clonotype. The genes are TRBV12-3 or TRBV12-4 and TRBJ1-2; no definite D call. V was shortened by 1 base and J by 8 bases, with 11 bases between the two germline ends. This CDR3 contains 13 residues. The CDR3 spells CASSLVPGRGYTF. CDR3 coding DNA: TGTGCCAGCAGTTTAGTCCCCGGACGCGGCTACACCTTC.

There are a few counts of this clonotype. This chain links TRBV5-8 with TRBJ2-1; TRBD2 agrees at 8 bases. Germline CDR1 and CDR2: SGHTS and YDEGEE. The length of the CDR3 is 16 residues. Trimming removed 6 bases from V and 4 bases from J; junction bases left unmatched: 12. As DNA, the CDR3 is TGTGCCAGCATAAACTTTCGGGGGGGCAGGTACAATGAGCAGTTCTTC. This sequence encodes CASINFRGGRYNEQFF.

This clonotype has a count of ten or more. The V and J genes are TRBV5-1 and TRBJ2-7; TRBD1 is a possible D gene (6 bases). The germline gives CDR1 SGHRS, CDR2 YFSETQ. Trimming removed 7 bases from V and 2 bases from J, with 16 bases in between. The CDR3 is 14 amino acids. The CDR3 sequence is CASVGQSPAYEQYV. The DNA for the CDR3 is TGCGCCAGCGTCGGACAGAGTCCGGCCTACGAGCAGTACGTC.

This clonotype was counted between two and nine times. V gene TRBV20-1 combines with J gene TRBJ1-1; D ambiguous. CDR1 DFQATT and CDR2 SNEGSKA come from the germline V gene (reference sequence). CDR3 length: 13 residues. V shed 1 base and J shed 1 base, with 7 bases lying between them. The CDR3 coding sequence is TGCAGTGCTAGAGTAGCAGGGAACACTGAAGCTTTCTTT. It codes for CSARVAGNTEAFF.